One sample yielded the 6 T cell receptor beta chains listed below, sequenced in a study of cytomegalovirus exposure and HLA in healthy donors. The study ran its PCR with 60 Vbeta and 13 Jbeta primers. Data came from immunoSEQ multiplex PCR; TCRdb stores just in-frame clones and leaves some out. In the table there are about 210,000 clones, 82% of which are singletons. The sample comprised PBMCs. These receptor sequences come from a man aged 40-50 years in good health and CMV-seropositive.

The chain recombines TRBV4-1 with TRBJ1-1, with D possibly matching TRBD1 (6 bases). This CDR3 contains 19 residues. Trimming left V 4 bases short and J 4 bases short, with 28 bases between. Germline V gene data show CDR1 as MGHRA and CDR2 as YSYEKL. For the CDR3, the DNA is TGCGCCAGCAGCCGCGGGACACTGGCTGCCGGGGGGGCCTTCACTGAAGCTTTCTTT. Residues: CASSRGTLAAGGAFTEAFF.

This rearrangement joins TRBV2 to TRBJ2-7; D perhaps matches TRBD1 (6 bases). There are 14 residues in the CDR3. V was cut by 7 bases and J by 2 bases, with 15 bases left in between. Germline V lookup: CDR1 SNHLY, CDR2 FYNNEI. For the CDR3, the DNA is TGTGCCAGCAATACGTACAGGGAAACCTACGAGCAGTACTTC. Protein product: CASNTYRETYEQYF.

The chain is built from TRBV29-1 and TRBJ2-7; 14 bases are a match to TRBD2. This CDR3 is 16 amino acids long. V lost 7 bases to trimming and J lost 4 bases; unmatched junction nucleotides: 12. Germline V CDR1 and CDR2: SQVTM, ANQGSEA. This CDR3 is CSAGPPGTSGSYEQYV. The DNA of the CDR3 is TGCAGCGCCGGGCCCCCCGGGACTAGCGGGAGTTACGAGCAGTACGTC.

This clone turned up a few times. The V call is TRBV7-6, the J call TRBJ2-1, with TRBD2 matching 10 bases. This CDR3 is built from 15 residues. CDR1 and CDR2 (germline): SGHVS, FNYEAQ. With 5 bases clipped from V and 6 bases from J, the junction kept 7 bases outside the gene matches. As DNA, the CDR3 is TGTGCCAGCAGCCTACTAGCGGGACTCCCCAATGAGCAGTTCTTC. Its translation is CASSLLAGLPNEQFF. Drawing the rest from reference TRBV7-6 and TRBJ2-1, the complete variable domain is GAGVSQSPRYKVTKRGQDVALRCDPISGHVSLYWYRQALGQGPEFLTYFNYEAQQDKSGLPNDRFSAERPEGSISTLTIQRTEQRDSAMYRCASSLLAGLPNEQFFGPGTRLTVL.

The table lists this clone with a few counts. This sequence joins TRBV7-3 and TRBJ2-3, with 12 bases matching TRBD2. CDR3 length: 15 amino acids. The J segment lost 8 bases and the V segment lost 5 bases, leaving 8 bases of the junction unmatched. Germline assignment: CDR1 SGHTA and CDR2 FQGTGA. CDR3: CASSPRLAGAATQYF. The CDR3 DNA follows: TGTGCCAGCAGCCCAAGACTAGCGGGAGCTGCTACGCAGTATTTT. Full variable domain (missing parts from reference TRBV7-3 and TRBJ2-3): GAGVSQTPSNKVTEKGKYVELRCDPISGHTALYWYRQSLGQGPEFLIYFQGTGAADDSGLPNDRFFAVRPEGSVSTLKIQRTERGDSAVYLCASSPRLAGAATQYFGPGTRLTVL.

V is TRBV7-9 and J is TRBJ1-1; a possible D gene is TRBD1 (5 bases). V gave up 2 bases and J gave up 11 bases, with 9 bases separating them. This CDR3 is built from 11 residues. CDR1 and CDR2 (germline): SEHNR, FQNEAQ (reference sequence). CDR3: CASSLSGGAFF. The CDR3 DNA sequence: TGTGCCAGCAGCTTATCGGGGGGGGCTTTCTTT.